Listed below are T cell receptor beta chains from one sample, sequenced in a study of OX40 agonist ivuxolimab in advanced cancers. This table comes from immunoSEQ multiplex PCR, and its TCRdb copy is limited to in-frame clones, with some not included. The sample has some 39,000 clones, 75% to 90% seen once. Specimen: CD4+ or CD8+ T cells sorted from blood, collected in a trial of the OX40 agonist ivuxolimab. These receptors were taken from an adult with an advanced solid tumor such as melanoma, head and neck, liver or kidney cancer. Each CDR3 is given with its conserved first and last residue. A D gene is named only where the DNA matches it firmly. Size tells how often a clone was seen (once, few, many) or the class of an expanded clone, and some rows leave it out.

d_call	cdr3_length	v_call	j_call	clone_size	cdr3_aa	cdr3_nt
.	14	TRBV28	TRBJ2-3	.	CASSLTGPADTQYF	TGTGCCAGCAGTTTAACAGGGCCCGCAGATACGCAGTATTTT
.	10	TRBV6-4	TRBJ1-1	few	CASSDTPAFF	TGTGCCAGCAGTGATACTCCGGCTTTCTTT
.	15	TRBV9	TRBJ1-1	.	CASSGGGTLNTEAFF	TGTGCCAGCAGCGGGGGTGGGACTTTGAACACTGAAGCTTTCTTT
.	16	TRBV27	TRBJ2-1	.	CASSSPRQRVYNEQFF	TGTGCCAGCAGTTCCCCCCGACAGAGGGTTTACAATGAGCAGTTCTTC
.	12	TRBV21-1	TRBJ1-1	.	CASSKVLAEAFF	TGTGCCAGCAGCAAAGTTCTCGCTGAAGCTTTCTTT
.	12	TRBV7-2	TRBJ2-7	.	CASSLVSGEQYF	TGTGCCAGCAGCTTAGTGTCGGGCGAGCAGTACTTC
.	16	TRBV18	TRBJ2-7	.	CASSPPSAGSPYEQYF	TGTGCCAGCTCACCACCGTCGGCAGGCTCCCCCTACGAGCAGTACTTC
.	14	TRBV5-1	TRBJ2-2	once	CASSPDPNTGELFF	TGCGCCAGCAGCCCCGATCCAAACACCGGGGAGCTGTTTTTT
TRBD2	13	TRBV7-8	TRBJ2-5	once	CASSGRAPETQYF	TGTGCCAGCAGCGGGAGGGCCCCAGAGACCCAGTACTTC
.	14	TRBV27	TRBJ2-3	.	CASSLWAPQDTQYF	TGTGCCAGCAGTTTATGGGCCCCACAAGATACGCAGTATTTT
.	14	TRBV6-1	TRBJ1-2	.	CASSPLLVSYGYTF	TGTGCCAGCAGCCCTCTCTTGGTGAGCTATGGCTACACCTTC
.	13	TRBV19	TRBJ1-1	.	CASSIPGKSEAFF	TGTGCCAGTAGTATCCCGGGAAAGTCTGAAGCTTTCTTT
.	12	TRBV6-5	TRBJ1-2	.	CAIRDNAYGYTF	TGTGCCATCAGGGACAATGCCTATGGCTACACCTTC
.	14	TRBV5-6	TRBJ1-1	few	CASSEEGTSTEAFF	TGTGCCAGCAGCGAGGAGGGGACCTCGACTGAAGCTTTCTTT
TRBD1	16	TRBV4-2	TRBJ1-2	.	CASSLSRDRGSYGYTF	TGTGCCAGCAGCCTGAGCCGGGACAGGGGCAGCTATGGCTACACCTTC
.	15	TRBV15	TRBJ2-1	.	CATSRELGQSDEQFF	TGTGCCACCAGCAGAGAATTAGGGCAGTCGGATGAGCAGTTCTTC
.	12	TRBV30	TRBJ1-4	.	CAWSGPIEKLFF	TGTGCCTGGAGTGGCCCTATTGAAAAACTGTTTTTT